This T cell receptor beta chain stems from a study of T-cell reconstitution after alpha-beta-depleted transplantation in children. As it was prepared, the TCRbeta library received unique molecular identifiers. One entry per CDR3 protein results from TCRdb running MiXCR on the PCR reads. The top ten clones hold about 6% of a sample with a few hundred thousand distinct CDR3 sequences, approximately 9% of them seen once. CDR1 and CDR2 (germline): SSHAT, FNYEAQ (reference sequence). This CDR3 is 14 amino acids long. With 8 bases removed from V and 3 bases from J, the gap between germline ends came to 16 bases.

The sequence was collected from a human donor who donated a stem cell graft to a child with acute lymphoblastic leukemia. Sequences were derived from PBMCs from the stem cell graft donor, sampled from the stem cell graft. V gene TRBV7-7 combines with J gene TRBJ1-2; D remains unclear. The CDR3 region is CASRPTGSDYGYTF. CDR3 sequence (DNA): TGTGCCAGCCGCCCCACTGGTTCGGACTATGGCTACACCTTC.